Sequencing of this T cell receptor (beta chain) was carried out in a study of long-term antiretroviral therapy in people with HIV. General study points: Researchers lacked any data on ART adherence, viral resistance or therapy changes. Every time point showed a repertoire led by clones expanded before ART.

A word on this clone: Its target is unknown.

Germline lookup yields CDR1 SGHAT and CDR2 FQNNGV. V shed 3 bases and J 1 base; nucleotides not matched to a gene: 1. The CDR3 is 14 residues long. With survey level as its setting, the immunoSEQ assay was v3.0. A target of roughly 35,000-50,000 T-cell genomes per sample was set for sequencing. Method: immunoSEQ multiplex PCR; TCRdb's copy keeps in-frame clones and lacks some. This table holds some 29,000 clones, roughly 97% found once. The material was unsorted PBMCs, obtained 7.6 years after starting antiretroviral therapy. This chain uses TRBV11-2 with TRBJ2-7, with TRBD1 identical over 9 bases. The receptor was isolated from a young man with HIV. The CDR3 protein is CASSFGQGSYEQYF. The CDR3 DNA follows: TGTGCCAGCAGCTTCGGACAGGGGTCCTACGAGCAGTACTTC.